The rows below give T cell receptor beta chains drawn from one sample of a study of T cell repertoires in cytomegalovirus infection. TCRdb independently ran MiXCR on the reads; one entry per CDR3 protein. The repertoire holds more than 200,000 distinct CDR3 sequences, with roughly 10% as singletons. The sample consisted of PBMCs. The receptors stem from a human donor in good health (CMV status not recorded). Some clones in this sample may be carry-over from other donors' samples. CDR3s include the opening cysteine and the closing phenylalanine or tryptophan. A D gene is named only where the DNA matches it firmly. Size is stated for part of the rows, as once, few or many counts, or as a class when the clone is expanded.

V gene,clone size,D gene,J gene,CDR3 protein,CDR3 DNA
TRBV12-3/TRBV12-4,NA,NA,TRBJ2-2,CASRGRGAGELFF,TGTGCCAGCCGTGGCAGGGGTGCCGGGGAGCTGTTTTTT
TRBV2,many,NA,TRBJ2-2,CASRQQGVGGELFF,TGTGCCAGCCGGCAACAGGGCGTTGGCGGGGAGCTGTTTTTT
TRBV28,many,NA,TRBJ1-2,CASSLGTKGRGYTF,TGTGCCAGCAGTTTGGGGACCAAAGGAAGGGGCTACACCTTC
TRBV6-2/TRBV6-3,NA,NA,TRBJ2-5,CASSYVSEETQYF,TGTGCCAGCAGTTACGTGTCGGAGGAGACCCAGTACTTC
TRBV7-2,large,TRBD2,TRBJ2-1,CASSGGGNEQFF,TGTGCCAGCAGCGGGGGAGGGAATGAGCAGTTCTTC
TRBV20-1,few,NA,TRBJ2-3,CSGSGRAINTQYF,TGCAGTGGTAGCGGCAGGGCCATAAATACGCAGTATTTT
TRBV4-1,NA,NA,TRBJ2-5,CASSQGHGETQYF,TGCGCCAGCAGCCAAGGACATGGAGAGACCCAGTACTTC
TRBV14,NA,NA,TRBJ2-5,CASSQQGFYQETQYF,TGTGCCAGCAGTCAACAGGGATTTTACCAAGAGACCCAGTACTTC
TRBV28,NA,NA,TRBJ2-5,CASSYSGGGGLQETQYF,TGTGCCAGCAGCTACTCTGGGGGCGGGGGCCTCCAAGAGACCCAGTACTTC
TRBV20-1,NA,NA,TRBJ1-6,CSASPGRGDSPLHF,TGCAGTGCTTCCCCGGGACGGGGAGATTCACCCCTCCACTTT
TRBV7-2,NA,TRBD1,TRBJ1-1,CASSMHPGGVGDTEAFF,TGTGCCAGCAGCATGCACCCAGGGGGTGTGGGGGACACTGAAGCTTTCTTT
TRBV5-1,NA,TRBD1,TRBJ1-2,CASSLTISGTGRTYGYTF,TGCGCCAGCAGCTTGACCATTTCCGGGACAGGAAGGACCTATGGCTACACCTTC
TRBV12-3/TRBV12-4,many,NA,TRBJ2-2,CASSYLQNTGELFF,TGTGCCAGCAGCTACTTACAGAACACCGGGGAGCTGTTTTTT
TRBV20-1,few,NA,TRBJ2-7,CSARAAGRFEQYF,TGCAGTGCTCGCGCGGCAGGGCGCTTCGAGCAGTACTTC
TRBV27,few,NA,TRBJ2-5,CASGWPVQETQYF,TGTGCCAGCGGATGGCCCGTACAAGAGACCCAGTACTTC
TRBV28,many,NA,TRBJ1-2,CASTPANYGYTF,TGTGCCAGCACCCCCGCTAACTATGGCTACACCTTC
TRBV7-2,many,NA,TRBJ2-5,CASSLGPGAETQYF,TGTGCCAGCAGCTTAGGTCCGGGAGCTGAGACCCAGTACTTC
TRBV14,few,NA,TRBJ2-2,CASSVRTGELFF,TGTGCCAGCTCGGTTAGGACCGGGGAGCTGTTTTTT
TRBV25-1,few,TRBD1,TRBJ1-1,CASSELSPGLGQGTEAFF,TGTGCCAGCAGTGAATTGAGCCCAGGCTTGGGACAGGGGACTGAAGCTTTCTTT
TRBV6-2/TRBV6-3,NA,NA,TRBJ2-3,CASSLDGPTIRQYF,TGTGCCAGCAGTTTAGACGGACCGACGATAAGGCAGTATTTT
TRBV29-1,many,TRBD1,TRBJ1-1,CSVGWRRPGQGFVNTEAFF,TGCAGCGTTGGATGGAGGAGACCGGGACAGGGATTTGTGAACACTGAAGCTTTCTTT
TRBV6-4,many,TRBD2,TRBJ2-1,CASSDPGTSKEQFF,TGTGCCAGCAGTGACCCCGGGACTAGCAAAGAGCAGTTCTTC
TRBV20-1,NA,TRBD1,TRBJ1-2,CSARPDRGRSGYTF,TGCAGTGCTAGACCGGACAGGGGCCGAAGTGGCTACACCTTC
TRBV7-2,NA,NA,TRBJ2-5,CASSRRGETKYF,TGTGCCAGCAGCCGGCGCGGGGAGACCAAGTACTTC
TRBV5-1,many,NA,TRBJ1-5,CASSLTGQENQPQHF,TGCGCCAGCAGCTTGACCGGGCAGGAAAATCAGCCCCAGCATTTT
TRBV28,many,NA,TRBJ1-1,CASSPTPGGNTEAFF,TGTGCCAGCAGTCCGACCCCGGGGGGGAACACTGAAGCTTTCTTT
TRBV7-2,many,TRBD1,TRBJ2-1,CASSLEGTGFEQFF,TGTGCCAGCAGCTTAGAAGGGACAGGGTTTGAGCAGTTCTTC
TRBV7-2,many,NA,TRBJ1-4,CASSLVAIGGELFF,TGTGCCAGCAGCTTAGTTGCCATCGGGGGGGAACTGTTTTTT
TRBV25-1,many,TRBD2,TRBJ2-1,CASSDLAGVNEQFF,TGTGCCAGCAGTGATCTAGCGGGAGTTAATGAGCAGTTCTTC
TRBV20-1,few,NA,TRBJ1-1,CSARDLWDTEAFF,TGCAGTGCTAGAGATTTGTGGGACACTGAAGCTTTCTTT
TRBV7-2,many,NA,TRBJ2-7,CASSLTPVGTYEQYF,TGTGCCAGCAGCTTAACCCCCGTGGGGACCTACGAGCAGTACTTC
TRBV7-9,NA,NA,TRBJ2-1,CASSLVITGNEQFF,TGTGCCAGCAGCTTAGTCATTACAGGGAATGAGCAGTTCTTC
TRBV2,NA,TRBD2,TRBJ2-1,CASSQTSGSNEQFF,TGTGCCAGCAGTCAGACTAGCGGGAGCAATGAGCAGTTCTTC
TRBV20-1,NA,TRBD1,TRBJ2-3,CSARDRWGQGATDTQYF,TGCAGTGCTAGAGATAGGTGGGGACAGGGGGCCACAGATACGCAGTATTTT
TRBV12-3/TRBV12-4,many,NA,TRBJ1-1,CASRLGAGRAFF,TGTGCCAGCAGGTTGGGGGCAGGGAGAGCTTTCTTT
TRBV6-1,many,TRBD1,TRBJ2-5,CASSSGTEETQYF,TGTGCCAGCAGCTCTGGGACAGAAGAGACCCAGTACTTC
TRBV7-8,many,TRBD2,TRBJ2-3,CASSLDGRPTDTQYF,TGTGCCAGCAGCTTAGACGGGAGGCCGACAGATACGCAGTATTTT
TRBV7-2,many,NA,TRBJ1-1,CASSLLRAGRGNTEAFF,TGTGCCAGCAGCTTACTACGGGCCGGGAGGGGCAACACTGAAGCTTTCTTT
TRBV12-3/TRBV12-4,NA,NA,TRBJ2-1,CASSSDREQFF,TGTGCCAGCAGCTCGGATCGAGAGCAGTTCTTC
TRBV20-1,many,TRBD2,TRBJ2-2,CSASDLAGGLSLLFF,TGCAGTGCTAGTGATCTAGCGGGGGGTTTATCTTTGCTGTTTTTT
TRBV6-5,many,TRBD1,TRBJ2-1,CASRGQADNEQFF,TGTGCCAGCCGGGGACAGGCTGACAATGAGCAGTTCTTC
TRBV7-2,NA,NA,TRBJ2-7,CASSLEGNEQYF,TGTGCCAGCAGCTTAGAAGGGAACGAGCAGTACTTC
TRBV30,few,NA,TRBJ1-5,CAWSLDRYNQPQHF,TGTGCCTGGAGTCTAGACAGGTACAATCAGCCCCAGCATTTT
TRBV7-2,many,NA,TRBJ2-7,CASSLWPGYEQYF,TGTGCCAGCAGCTTATGGCCAGGCTACGAGCAGTACTTC
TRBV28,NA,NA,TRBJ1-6,CASSLVRGSYNSPLHF,TGTGCCAGCAGTTTAGTTCGGGGCTCCTATAATTCACCCCTCCACTTT
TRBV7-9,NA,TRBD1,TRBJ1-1,CASSFMTGTMNTEAFF,TGTGCCAGCAGCTTTATGACAGGGACCATGAACACTGAAGCTTTCTTT
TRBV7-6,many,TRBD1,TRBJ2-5,CASSLARTGLQETQYF,TGTGCCAGCAGCTTAGCGCGGACAGGGCTTCAAGAGACCCAGTACTTC
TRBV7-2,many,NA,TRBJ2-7,CASSYLADYEQYF,TGTGCCAGCAGCTACCTGGCGGACTACGAGCAGTACTTC
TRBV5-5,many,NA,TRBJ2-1,CASSFRSRDGSYNEQFF,TGTGCCAGCAGCTTCCGAAGCCGGGACGGCTCCTACAATGAGCAGTTCTTC
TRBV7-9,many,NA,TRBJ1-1,CASIQTGGMNTEAFF,TGTGCCAGCATTCAGACGGGCGGGATGAACACTGAAGCTTTCTTT
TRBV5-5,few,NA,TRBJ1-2,CASSLEGVNGYTF,TGTGCCAGCAGCTTGGAAGGAGTGAATGGCTACACCTTC
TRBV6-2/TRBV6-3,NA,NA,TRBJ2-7,CASSYLGRANEQYF,TGTGCCAGCAGTTACTTGGGCAGGGCCAACGAGCAGTACTTC
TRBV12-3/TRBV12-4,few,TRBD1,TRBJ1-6,CASSLRKDRASHSYNSPLHF,TGTGCCAGCAGCCTACGGAAGGACAGGGCAAGCCACTCCTATAATTCACCCCTCCACTTT